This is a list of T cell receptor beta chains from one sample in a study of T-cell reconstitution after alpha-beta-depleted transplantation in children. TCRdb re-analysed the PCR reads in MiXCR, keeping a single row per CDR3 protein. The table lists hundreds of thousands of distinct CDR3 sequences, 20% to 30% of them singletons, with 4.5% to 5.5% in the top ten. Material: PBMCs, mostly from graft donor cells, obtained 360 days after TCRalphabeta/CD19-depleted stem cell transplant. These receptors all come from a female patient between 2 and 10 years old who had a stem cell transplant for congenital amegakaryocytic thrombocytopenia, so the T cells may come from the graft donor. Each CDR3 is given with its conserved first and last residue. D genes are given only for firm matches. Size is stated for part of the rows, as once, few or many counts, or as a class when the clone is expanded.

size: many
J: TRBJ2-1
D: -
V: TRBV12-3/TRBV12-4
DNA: TGTGCCAGCAGTCCCTCCGGGACGAGATACAATGAGCAGTTCTTC
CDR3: CASSPSGTRYNEQFF

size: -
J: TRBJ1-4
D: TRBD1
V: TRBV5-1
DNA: TGCGCCAGCGCCACGGGACAGGGAGCTAATGAAAAACTGTTTTTT
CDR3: CASATGQGANEKLFF

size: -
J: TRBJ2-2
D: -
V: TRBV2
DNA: TGTGCCACCAAGGAGGGGCCGAACACCGGGGAGCTGTTTTTT
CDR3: CATKEGPNTGELFF

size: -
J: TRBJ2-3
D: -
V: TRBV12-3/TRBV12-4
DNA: TGTGCCAGCAGTTTGATCCCCCGGCGGCCGGCTACAGATACGCAGTATTTT
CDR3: CASSLIPRRPATDTQYF

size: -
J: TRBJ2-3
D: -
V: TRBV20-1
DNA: TGCAGTGCTAGAGATCGGGGCCTCTATACAGATACGCAGTATTTT
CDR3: CSARDRGLYTDTQYF

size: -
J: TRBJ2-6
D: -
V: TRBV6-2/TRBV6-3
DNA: TGTGCCAGCACAGTTTCTGGGGCCAACGTCCTGACTTTC
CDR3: CASTVSGANVLTF

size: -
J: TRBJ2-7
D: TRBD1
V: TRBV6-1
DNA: TGTGCCAGCACCGAGGGACAGGGAGCCTACGAGCAGTACTTC
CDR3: CASTEGQGAYEQYF

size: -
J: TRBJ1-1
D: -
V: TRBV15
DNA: TGTGCCACCGAGAGGGAGAAAAACACTGAAGCTTTCTTT
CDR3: CATEREKNTEAFF

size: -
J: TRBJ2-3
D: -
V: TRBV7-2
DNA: TGTGCCAGCAGCTTTTTGGGGGCCAGCACAGATACGCAGTATTTT
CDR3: CASSFLGASTDTQYF

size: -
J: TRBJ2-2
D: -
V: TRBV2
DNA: TGTGCCAGCAGCAACCAGCTGAACACCGGGGAGCTGTTTTTT
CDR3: CASSNQLNTGELFF

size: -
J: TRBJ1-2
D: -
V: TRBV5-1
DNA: TGCGCCAGCAGCTTGGCCTTGCAGAACTATGGCTACACCTTC
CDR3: CASSLALQNYGYTF

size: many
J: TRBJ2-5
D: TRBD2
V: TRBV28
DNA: TGTGCCAGCCATAACATAGCGGGACCTCAGTACTTC
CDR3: CASHNIAGPQYF

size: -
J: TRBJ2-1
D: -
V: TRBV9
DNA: TGTGCCAGCAGCGTAGGGGCCCCCAATGAGCAGTTCTTC
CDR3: CASSVGAPNEQFF

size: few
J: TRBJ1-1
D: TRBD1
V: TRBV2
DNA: TGTGCCAGCAGATTTGGTGGGACAGAGAACACTGAAGCTTTCTTT
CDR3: CASRFGGTENTEAFF

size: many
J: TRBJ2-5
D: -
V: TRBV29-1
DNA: TGCAGCGTCGAAGACAACCAAGAGACCCAGTACTTC
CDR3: CSVEDNQETQYF

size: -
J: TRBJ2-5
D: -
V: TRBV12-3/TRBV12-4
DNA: TGTGCCAGCAGTGACAGACTAGTCGGAGAGACCCAGTACTTC
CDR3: CASSDRLVGETQYF

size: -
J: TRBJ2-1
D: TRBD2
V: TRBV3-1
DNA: TGTGCCAGCAGCTACGGACTAGCGGGAGCCACATACGAGCAGTTCTTC
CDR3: CASSYGLAGATYEQFF

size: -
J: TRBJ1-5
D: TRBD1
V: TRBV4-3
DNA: TGCGCCAGCAGCCAAGATCTGGACAGGGAGTCTCAGCCCCAGCATTTT
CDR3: CASSQDLDRESQPQHF

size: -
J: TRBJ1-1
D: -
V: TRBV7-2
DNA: TGTGCCAGCAGCTTAGCGTCGGGCGTTTTTGAAGCTTTCTTT
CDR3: CASSLASGVFEAFF